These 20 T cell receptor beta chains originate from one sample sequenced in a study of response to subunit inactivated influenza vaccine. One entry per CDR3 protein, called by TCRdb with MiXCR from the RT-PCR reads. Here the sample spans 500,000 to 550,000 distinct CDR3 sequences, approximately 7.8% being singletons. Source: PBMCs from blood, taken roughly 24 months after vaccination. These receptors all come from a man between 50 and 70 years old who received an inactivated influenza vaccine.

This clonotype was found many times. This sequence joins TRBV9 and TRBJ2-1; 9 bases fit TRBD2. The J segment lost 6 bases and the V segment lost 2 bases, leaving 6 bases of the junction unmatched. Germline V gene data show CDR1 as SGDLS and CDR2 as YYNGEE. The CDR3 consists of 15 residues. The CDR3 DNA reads TGTGCCAGCAGCGTCTCCGGGACTAGCATCAATGAGCAGTTCTTC. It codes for CASSVSGTSINEQFF.

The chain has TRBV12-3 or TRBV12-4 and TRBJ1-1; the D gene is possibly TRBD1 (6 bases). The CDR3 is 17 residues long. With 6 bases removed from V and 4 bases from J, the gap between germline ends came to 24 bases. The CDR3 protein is CASSGGANRVGGTEAFF. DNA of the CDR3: TGTGCCAGCAGCGGCGGCGCCAACAGGGTCGGCGGCACTGAAGCTTTCTTT.

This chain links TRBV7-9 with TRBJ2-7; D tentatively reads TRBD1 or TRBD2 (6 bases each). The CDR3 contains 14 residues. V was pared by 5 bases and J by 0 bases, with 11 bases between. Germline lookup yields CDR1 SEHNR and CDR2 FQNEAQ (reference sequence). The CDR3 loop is CASSPGDTSYEQYF. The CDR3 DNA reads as TGTGCCAGCAGCCCGGGGGACACCTCCTACGAGCAGTACTTC.

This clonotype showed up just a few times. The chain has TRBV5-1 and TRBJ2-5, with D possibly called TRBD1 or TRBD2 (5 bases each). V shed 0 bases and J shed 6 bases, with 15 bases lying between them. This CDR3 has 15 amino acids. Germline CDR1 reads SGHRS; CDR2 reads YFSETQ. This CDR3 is CASSLVRDPTQTQYF. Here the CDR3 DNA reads TGCGCCAGCAGCTTGGTTAGGGACCCCACACAGACCCAGTACTTC.

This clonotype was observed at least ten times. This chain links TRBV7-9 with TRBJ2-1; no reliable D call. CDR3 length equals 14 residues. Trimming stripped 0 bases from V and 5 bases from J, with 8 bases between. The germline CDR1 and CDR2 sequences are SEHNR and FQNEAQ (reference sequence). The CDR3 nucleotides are TGTGCCAGCAGCTTAGCCGGTAGCCACAATGAGCAGTTCTTC. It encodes CASSLAGSHNEQFF. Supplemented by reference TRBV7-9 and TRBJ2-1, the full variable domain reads DTGVSQNPRHKITKRGQNVTFRCDPISEHNRLYWYRQTLGQGPEFLTYFQNEAQLEKSRLLSDRFSAERPKGSFSTLEIQRTEQGDSAMYLCASSLAGSHNEQFFGPGTRLTVL.

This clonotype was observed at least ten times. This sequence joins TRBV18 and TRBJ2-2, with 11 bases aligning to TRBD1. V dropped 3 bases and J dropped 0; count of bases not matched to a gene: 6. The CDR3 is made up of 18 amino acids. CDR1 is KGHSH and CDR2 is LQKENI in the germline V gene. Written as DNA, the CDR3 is TGTGCCAGCTCACCCACCGGGACAGGGGGACCGAACACCGGGGAGCTGTTTTTT. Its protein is CASSPTGTGGPNTGELFF.

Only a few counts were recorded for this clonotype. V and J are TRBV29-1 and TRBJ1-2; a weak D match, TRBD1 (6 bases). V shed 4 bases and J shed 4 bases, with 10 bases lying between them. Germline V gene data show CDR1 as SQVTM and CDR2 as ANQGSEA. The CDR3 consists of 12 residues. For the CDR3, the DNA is TGCAGCGTTGCACAGGGTGGCTATGGCTACACCTTC. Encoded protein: CSVAQGGYGYTF. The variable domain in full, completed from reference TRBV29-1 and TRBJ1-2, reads SAVISQKPSRDICQRGTSLTIQCQVDSQVTMMFWYRQQPGQSLTLIATANQGSEATYESGFVIDKFPISRPNLTFSTLTVSNMSPEDSSIYLCSVAQGGYGYTFGSGTRLTVV.

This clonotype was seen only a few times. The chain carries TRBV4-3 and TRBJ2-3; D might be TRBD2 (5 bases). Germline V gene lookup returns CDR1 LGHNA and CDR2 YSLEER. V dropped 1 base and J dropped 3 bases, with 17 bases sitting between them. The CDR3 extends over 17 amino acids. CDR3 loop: CASSQAALGVRTDTQYF. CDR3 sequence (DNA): TGCGCCAGCAGCCAAGCCGCTCTGGGAGTGAGGACAGATACGCAGTATTTT.

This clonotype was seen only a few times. In DNA, the CDR3 is TGTGCCAGCAGCTCCGCGGCCAGGGGGTCGGACACAGATACGCAGTATTTT. This encodes CASSSAARGSDTDTQYF. V usage is TRBV7-9 and J usage is TRBJ2-3; TRBD1 matches at 7 bases. CDR3 length: 17 residues. Germline values: CDR1 SEHNR, CDR2 FQNEAQ (reference sequence). J gave up 2 bases and V 4 bases, and 12 bases lay outside the gene matches. The full variable domain, with the rest looked up from reference TRBV7-9 and TRBJ2-3, is DTGVSQNPRHKITKRGQNVTFRCDPISEHNRLYWYRQTLGQGPEFLTYFQNEAQLEKSRLLSDRFSAERPKGSFSTLEIQRTEQGDSAMYLCASSSAARGSDTDTQYFGPGTRLTVL.

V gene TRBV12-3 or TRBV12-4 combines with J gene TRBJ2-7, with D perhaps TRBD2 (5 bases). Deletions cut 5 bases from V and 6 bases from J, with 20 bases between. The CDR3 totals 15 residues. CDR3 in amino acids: CASSPTTHISGEQYF. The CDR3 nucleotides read TGTGCCAGCAGTCCTACGACACACATAAGCGGCGAGCAGTACTTC.

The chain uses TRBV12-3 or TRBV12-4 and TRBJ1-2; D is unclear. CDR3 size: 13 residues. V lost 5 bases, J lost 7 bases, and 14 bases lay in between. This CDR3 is CASSQTLMAGYTF. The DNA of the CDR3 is TGTGCCAGCAGTCAGACCTTGATGGCTGGCTACACCTTC.

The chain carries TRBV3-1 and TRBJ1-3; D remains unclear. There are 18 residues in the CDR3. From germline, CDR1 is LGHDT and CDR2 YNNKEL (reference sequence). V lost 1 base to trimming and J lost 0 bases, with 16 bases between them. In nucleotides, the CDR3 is TGTGCCAGCAGCCAAGCCACCAAGACGGCCAGCTCTGGAAACACCATATATTTT. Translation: CASSQATKTASSGNTIYF.

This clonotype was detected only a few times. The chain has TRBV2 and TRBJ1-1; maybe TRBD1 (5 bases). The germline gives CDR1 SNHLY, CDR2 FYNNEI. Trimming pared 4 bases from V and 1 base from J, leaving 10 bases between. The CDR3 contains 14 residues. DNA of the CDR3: TGTGCCAGCAGTGCGGACATGCGGAACACTGAAGCTTTCTTT. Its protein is CASSADMRNTEAFF.

CDR3 in DNA: TGTGCCAGCAGCCAAGAAGTAGGGGGCACCGGGGAGCTGTTTTTT. Amino acids: CASSQEVGGTGELFF. This rearrangement joins TRBV3-1 to TRBJ2-2; tentatively, D is TRBD1 (6 bases). V lost 0 bases and J 4 bases, leaving 9 bases between the germline ends. Germline lookup yields CDR1 LGHDT and CDR2 YNNKEL (reference sequence). This CDR3 spans 15 amino acids.

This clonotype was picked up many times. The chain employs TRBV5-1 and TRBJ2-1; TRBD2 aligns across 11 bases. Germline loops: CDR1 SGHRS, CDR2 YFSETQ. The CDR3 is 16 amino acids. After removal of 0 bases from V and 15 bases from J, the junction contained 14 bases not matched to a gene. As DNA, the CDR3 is TGCGCCAGCAGCTTGGGCGGGACTAGCGGATTGGTGAATAGGTTCTTC. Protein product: CASSLGGTSGLVNRFF.

CDR3 DNA sequence: TGTGCCAGCCAGGGACTAGCGGGGGGCCGAGCCTACAATGAGCAGTTCTTC. Its translation: CASQGLAGGRAYNEQFF. The chain couples TRBV12-3 or TRBV12-4 to TRBJ2-1, with 15 nucleotides matching TRBD2. Unmatched junction bases numbered 7, after V lost 8 bases and J lost 2 bases. CDR3 size: 17 residues.

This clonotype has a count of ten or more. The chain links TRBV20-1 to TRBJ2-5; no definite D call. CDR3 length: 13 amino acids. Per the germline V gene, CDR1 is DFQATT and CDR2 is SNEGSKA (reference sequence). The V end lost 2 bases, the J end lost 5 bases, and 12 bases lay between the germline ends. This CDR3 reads CSARPEERETQYF. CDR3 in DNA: TGCAGTGCTAGACCCGAAGAGAGGGAGACCCAGTACTTC.

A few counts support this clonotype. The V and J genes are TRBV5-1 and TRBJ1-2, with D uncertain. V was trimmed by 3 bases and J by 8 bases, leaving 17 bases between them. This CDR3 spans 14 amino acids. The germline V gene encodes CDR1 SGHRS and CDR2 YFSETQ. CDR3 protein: CASSSTSSVKGYTF. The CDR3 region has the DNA TGCGCCAGCAGCTCGACTTCCTCGGTAAAGGGCTACACCTTC.

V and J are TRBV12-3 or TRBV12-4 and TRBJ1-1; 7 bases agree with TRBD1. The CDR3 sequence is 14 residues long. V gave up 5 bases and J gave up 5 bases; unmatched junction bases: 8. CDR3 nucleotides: TGTGCCAGCAGTCTCTCCAGGGGGTCGACTGAAGCTTTCTTT. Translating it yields CASSLSRGSTEAFF.

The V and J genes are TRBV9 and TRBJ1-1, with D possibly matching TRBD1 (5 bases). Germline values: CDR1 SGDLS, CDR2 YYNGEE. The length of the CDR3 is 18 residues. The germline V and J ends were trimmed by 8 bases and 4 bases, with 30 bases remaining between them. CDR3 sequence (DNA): TGTGCCAGTGTTGTATTGAGCGGACGAGGGGAGATGGGCACTGAAGCTTTCTTT. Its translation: CASVVLSGRGEMGTEAFF.